This T cell receptor (beta chain) originates from a study of molecular identifiers for immune sequencing clone quantification (dated by TCRdb to between 2018 and 2020). As for the study more broadly: For a replicate experiment, the RNA from either roughly 18,000 or 92,000 naive CD8 T cells was divided into five aliquots, and four of those aliquots went on to sequencing. The study was a methods study using CD8 T cells to benchmark molecular-identifier clustering-based TCR repertoire sequencing (MIDCIRS) and TCR RNA copy counting. What the work shows at the level of the full study, not this receptor alone: Spiked-in Jurkat TCR RNA (approximately 10 copies' worth), which is not part of the donor repertoire, was contained in the naive libraries. In CMV-specific effector cells, clones with more than 20 RNA copies accounted for over 97% of molecules, whereas in naive cells such clones accounted for under 1%. Highly expanded clone sizes could be underestimated because identical TCR molecules may share a barcode. Spiked-in Jurkat TCR RNA equal to a single cell's worth was reported to be detectable even within 1,100,000 naive CD8 T cells. When barcode sub-clustering was not used, chimeric consensus sequences inflated TCR diversity, with chimeras reaching as high as 47%. About 2.9 recovered TCR RNA copies per cell were obtained by modeling, versus about 9.7 by digital PCR, implying a capture efficiency of about 30%.

With regard to this clonotype: Its antigen is still unknown. This may arise from a read error, as a much more abundant clone is one base away.

Library preparation used PCR. Instrument on record: NextSeq 500. Bulk TCR libraries were generated as previously described, with the TCR primers listed in Table S5 used. Purification of total RNA was performed with the Qiagen AllPrep DNA/RNA kit. Before any analysis, reads coming from multiple sequencing runs of the same library were combined into one pool. The paper's processing steps were these. Reads were retained only if the reads had an exact TCR constant sequence, and the retained reads were trimmed to 150 nt and grouped according to their 12-nt molecular barcodes. Within each barcode group, reads were sub-clustered at a 15% Levenshtein threshold, and quality-weighted consensus sequences were built per RNA molecule. Non-functional sequences were removed, as were lower-count sequences one edit away from another. On the basis of fitting two negative binomial distributions, barcode sub-clusters with fewer than 20% of the maximum read count were discarded. TCRdb passed the public sequencing reads through fastp at Q25 and MiXCR, retaining productive beta sequences. Every distinct CDR3 protein forms one entry, paired with its most common genes and DNA. The V and J calls here are based on TCRdb, not the publication. The sample records 490,000 or so distinct CDR3 sequences, 25% of which are singletons. The ten largest account for under 0.8% of the sample.

Libraries of naive CD8 T cells were built from about 19,000 to 1,100,000 sorted cells, with 10%, 30% or 50% of the purified RNA used. On a BD FACSAria II, naive CD8 T cells were FACS-sorted as CD8+CD4-CCR7+CD45RA+ and collected into RLT Plus buffer. To test detection sensitivity, Jurkat RNA equivalent to approximately ten TCR copies was spiked into samples of about 19,000-1,000,000 naive CD8 T cells. Enrichment of CD8 T cells was done with RosetteSep CD8+ T Cell Enrichment Cocktail plus Ficoll-Paque, and ACK red cell lysis came afterward. The CDR3 spans 15 residues, from the cysteine through the phenylalanine. The DNA shown is the 45-base CDR3, in frame from base 1. The germline V gene sets CDR1 to SQVTM and CDR2 to ANQGSEA.

The clonotype comes from a human donor in good health. Some libraries in this study had Jurkat cell RNA spiked in. This chain is built from TRBV29-1 and TRBJ2-3, with 11 bases in between that match TRBD2. Material for sequencing was naive CD8+ T cells from blood, with Jurkat cell RNA spiked in. The cell subset or site label for this specimen denotes: FACS-sorted CD8+CD4-CCR7+CD45RA+ naive T cells. The DNA is TGCAACGCGTTTGGGGCTAGCGGGGGGAAAGATACGCAGTATTTT. Its amino acids are CNAFGASGGKDTQYF.